The 12 T cell receptor beta chains given below trace back to one sample, sequenced in a study of T-cell memory formation after mild COVID-19. TCRdb re-called the 5' RACE reads through MiXCR, storing one row per CDR3 protein. This sample has about 410,000 distinct CDR3 sequences, with about a sixth found just once. Material: PBMCs or a T cell subset sorted from them (not recorded which). The receptors stem from a man aged 18 to 30 who had mild COVID-19 (a few samples of this study predate the infection). Cell type and time point are not known.

This clonotype was seen a few times. The chain is built from TRBV28 and TRBJ1-2; weak D call: TRBD1 (6 bases). CDR3 size: 14 residues. Germline CDR1 and CDR2: MDHEN and SYDVKM. Between the trimmed V and J ends, which lost 5 bases and 4 bases, there was a span of 14 bases. CDR3 in DNA: TGTGCCAGCAGTCCCCCCCAGGGGAGCTATGGCTACACCTTC. Amino acid sequence: CASSPPQGSYGYTF.

This clonotype was picked up a small number of times. The CDR3 protein is CASSQVGRKYQETQYF. The DNA of the CDR3 is TGCGCCAGCAGCCAAGTCGGCCGAAAGTACCAAGAGACCCAGTACTTC. The chain combines TRBV4-3 with TRBJ2-5; the D is unclear. The CDR3 is made up of 16 amino acids. Trimming removed 1 base from V and 0 bases from J, with 12 bases in between. Germline CDR1 and CDR2: LGHNA and YSLEER.

V usage is TRBV5-6 and J usage is TRBJ2-5; a possible D gene is TRBD2 (5 bases). Germline V CDR1 and CDR2: SGHDT, YYEEEE. Trimming stripped 4 bases from V and 4 bases from J, with 11 bases between. There are 13 residues in the CDR3. The CDR3 spells CASSPLRVETQYF. The DNA for the CDR3 is TGTGCCAGCAGCCCCTTGAGGGTAGAGACCCAGTACTTC.

The rearrangement joins TRBV2 to TRBJ2-7; TRBD1 might be the D (5 bases). This CDR3 comprises 13 residues. The germline gives CDR1 SNHLY, CDR2 FYNNEI. V lost 3 bases to trimming and J lost 3 bases, with 9 bases between them. The DNA for the CDR3 is TGTGCCAGCAGTGACAGGGTCTTCTACGAGCAGTACGTC. Its translation is CASSDRVFYEQYV.

This clonotype was seen a handful of times. The J gene is TRBJ2-5, the V gene TRBV10-2, with TRBD2 identical over 7 bases. With V trimmed by 5 bases and J by 2 bases, 5 bases remained unmatched. The germline gives CDR1 WSHSY, CDR2 SAAADI. The CDR3 covers 14 residues. CDR3 amino acids: CASSTAGGQETQYF. As DNA, the CDR3 is TGCGCCAGCAGTACGGCCGGGGGGCAAGAGACCCAGTACTTC.

This clonotype was detected a few times. The rearrangement joins TRBV10-3 to TRBJ1-1; D possibly corresponds to TRBD1 (6 bases). Per germline, CDR1 ENHRY and CDR2 SYGVKD. The CDR3 runs 15 residues. Trimming took off 10 bases at V and 0 bases at J, with 18 bases between the two ends. CDR3 loop: CATAGTYEMNTEAFF. Here the CDR3 DNA reads TGTGCCACCGCCGGGACATATGAAATGAACACTGAAGCTTTCTTT.

This clonotype was counted a few times. The chain combines TRBV10-2 with TRBJ2-3; 7 positions agree with TRBD2. Trimming at V came to 0 bases and at J to 1 base, leaving 4 bases not matched to a gene. Germline V gene lookup returns CDR1 WSHSY and CDR2 SAAADI. This CDR3 is built from 16 residues. The CDR3 region has the DNA TGCGCCAGCAGTGAGTCGGCTGGGGGGGGCACAGATACGCAGTATTTT. Protein: CASSESAGGGTDTQYF.

The chain has TRBV9 and TRBJ2-5; TRBD1 or TRBD2 may be the D gene (5 bases each). Trimming took off 2 bases at V and 2 bases at J, with 13 bases between the two ends. Germline lookup yields CDR1 SGDLS and CDR2 YYNGEE. The CDR3 covers 15 residues. The CDR3 protein is CASSVSWGRQETQYF. For the CDR3, the DNA is TGTGCCAGCAGCGTCTCTTGGGGGAGACAAGAGACCCAGTACTTC.

The chain carries TRBV5-1 and TRBJ2-1, with D perhaps matching TRBD2 (5 bases). Germline V gives CDR1 SGHRS, CDR2 YFSETQ. The CDR3 loop spans 16 amino acids. V was pared by 4 bases and J by 6 bases, with 20 bases between. The CDR3 DNA sequence: TGCGCCAGCAGCAACACCAAGAGGGTGGGTTTCAATGAGCAGTTCTTC. The encoded protein is CASSNTKRVGFNEQFF.

The CDR3 loop reads CASSGTGGFEQFF. The CDR3, as DNA: TGTGCCAGCAGCGGGACAGGGGGCTTTGAGCAGTTCTTC. The chain joins TRBV9 to TRBJ2-1, with 11 bases fitting TRBD1. V lost 3 bases to trimming and J lost 9 bases; unmatched junction nucleotides: 2. The CDR3 extends over 13 amino acids. Germline V CDR1 and CDR2: SGDLS, YYNGEE.

The table lists this clonotype with a few counts. J is TRBJ1-5 and V is TRBV4-1; a possible D gene is TRBD1 (5 bases). Germline CDR1 and CDR2: MGHRA and YSYEKL. CDR3 size: 16 residues. Trimming stripped 1 base from V and 3 bases from J, with 13 bases between. The chain's CDR3 is CASSQVRDSYNQPQHF. CDR3 in DNA: TGCGCCAGCAGCCAAGTTCGGGACTCATACAATCAGCCCCAGCATTTT.

This clonotype was found a few times. This chain uses TRBV11-2 with TRBJ2-1; no reliable D call. From germline, CDR1 is SGHAT and CDR2 FQNNGV. V was pared by 4 bases and J by 7 bases, with 11 bases between. CDR3 length: 13 amino acids. This chain's CDR3 is CASSSFGRNEQFF. CDR3 in DNA: TGTGCCAGCAGCTCCTTTGGACGGAATGAGCAGTTCTTC.